This T cell receptor beta chain emerged from a study of cytomegalovirus exposure and HLA in healthy donors. Study details: Out of 398 genotyped donors, about 84% belonged to the Caucasian-associated ancestry cluster.

13 Jbeta primers and 60 Vbeta primers were used for the PCR. Sequencing was performed with immunoSEQ multiplex PCR; in TCRdb, only in-frame clones are kept and a portion is missing. Among around 160,000 clones listed, roughly 66% were seen once. Study observations and caveats: In presence/absence analyses, roughly uniform sequencing depth across donors was assumed. Among TCR beta chains, those listed as cytomegalovirus-associated numbered fewer than 200.

V was pared by 0 bases and J by 1 base, with 8 bases of the junction left unmatched. Germline-derived CDR1 and CDR2 are SEHNR and FQNEAQ (reference sequence). The length of the CDR3 is 18 residues. This clone was picked up one time. As yet, its antigen is unknown. The source of this sequence is a woman between 18 and 29 years old in good health and CMV-seronegative. The sequenced sample was PBMCs. The V and J genes are TRBV7-9 and TRBJ1-1; 10 nucleotides agree with TRBD1. CDR3 amino acids: CASSLASDRGLRNTEAFF. The DNA of the CDR3 is TGTGCCAGCAGCTTAGCGTCTGACAGGGGGCTCAGGAACACTGAAGCTTTCTTT.